The 13 T cell receptor beta chains below all came from one sample that was sequenced in a study of blood T cell repertoires in COVID-19. Repertoires were generated with immunoSEQ multiplex PCR, while TCRdb's copy carries only in-frame clones and drops some. The top ten hold less than 20% of the sample, which has some 87,000 clones, more than 60% seen once. The material sequenced was peripheral blood. The receptors stem from a human donor in a cohort sampled during active COVID-19.

CDR3 amino acids: CASSPRTATDYGYTF. CDR3 sequence (DNA): TGTGCCAGCAGCCCAAGGACAGCGACGGACTATGGCTACACCTTC. The chain uses TRBV5-4 and TRBJ1-2, with a possible D match to TRBD1 (6 bases). The germline V gene has CDR1 SGHNT and CDR2 YYREEE (reference sequence). Trimming removed 4 bases from V and 3 bases from J, with 16 bases in between. The CDR3 length is 15 residues.

V is TRBV6-6 and J is TRBJ2-1; 10 nucleotides agree with TRBD2. V lost 5 bases to trimming and J lost 3 bases; unmatched junction nucleotides: 10. The CDR3 extends over 17 amino acids. Germline loops: CDR1 MNHNY, CDR2 SVGAGI (reference sequence). The CDR3 DNA follows: TGTGCCAGCAGTCCGCGGGGTAGCGGGAGGATCTACAATGAGCAGTTCTTC. Protein product: CASSPRGSGRIYNEQFF.

J is TRBJ2-6 and V is TRBV29-1, with 11 nucleotides matching TRBD1. This CDR3 contains 20 residues. Germline trimming cut 1 base from V and 1 base from J; bases unmatched to any gene: 12. CDR1 SQVTM and CDR2 ANQGSEA come from the germline V gene. The CDR3 loop is CSVEAWIFGTGGSGANVLTF. The CDR3 nucleotides read TGCAGCGTTGAAGCTTGGATATTTGGGACAGGGGGTTCTGGGGCCAACGTCCTGACTTTC. Using reference TRBV29-1 and TRBJ2-6 for the parts outside the CDR3, the full variable domain is SAVISQKPSRDICQRGTSLTIQCQVDSQVTMMFWYRQQPGQSLTLIATANQGSEATYESGFVIDKFPISRPNLTFSTLTVSNMSPEDSSIYLCSVEAWIFGTGGSGANVLTFGAGSRLTVL.

In DNA form, the CDR3 reads TGTGCCAGCTCACCACCGGGACAGAGTGAAAAACTGTTTTTT. It encodes CASSPPGQSEKLFF. V is TRBV18 and J is TRBJ1-4; 7 bases are a match to TRBD1. V lost 0 bases and J lost 7; bases outside the gene matches: 2. The CDR3 length is 14 residues. Per germline, CDR1 KGHSH and CDR2 LQKENI.

The chain joins TRBV6-5 to TRBJ1-6, with 7 bases aligning to TRBD1. The CDR3 extends over 16 amino acids. With V trimmed by 0 bases and J by 7 bases, 6 bases remained unmatched. Per the germline V gene, CDR1 is MNHEY and CDR2 is SVGAGI. The CDR3 nucleotides are TGTGCCAGCAGTTACTCAGGGGGCGCGGGGAATTCACCCCTCCACTTT. It is translated as CASSYSGGAGNSPLHF.

The CDR3 region is CASRQPREISTDTQYF. The CDR3 nucleotides read TGTGCCAGCAGGCAACCTAGGGAGATTAGCACAGATACGCAGTATTTT. The V gene is TRBV7-9, the J gene TRBJ2-3, with D possibly being TRBD2 (5 bases). The length of the CDR3 is 16 residues. The V and J ends lost 6 bases and 0 bases respectively, with 16 bases between them. Germline V gives CDR1 SEHNR, CDR2 FQNEAQ (reference sequence).

The gene calls are TRBV7-2 and TRBJ2-3, with D perhaps TRBD2 (6 bases). CDR1 SGHTA and CDR2 FQGNSA come from the germline V gene. The CDR3 has 13 amino acids. Trimming removed 6 bases at V and 3 bases at J, with 10 bases between. The CDR3 nucleotides read TGTGCCAGCAGGAACGGACTAACAGATACGCAGTATTTT. Translation: CASRNGLTDTQYF.

The rearrangement links TRBV28 to TRBJ2-7; TRBD1 agrees at 8 bases. The length of the CDR3 is 15 residues. CDR1 MDHEN and CDR2 SYDVKM come from the germline V gene. Unmatched junction bases numbered 9, after V lost 3 bases and J lost 5 bases. CDR3 residues: CASSFWQGASNEQYF. The CDR3 coding sequence is TGTGCCAGCAGTTTCTGGCAGGGGGCGAGCAACGAGCAGTACTTC.

The rearrangement uses TRBV6-5 and TRBJ1-6; perhaps TRBD1 as D (5 bases). The germline V gene encodes CDR1 MNHEY and CDR2 SVGAGI. The CDR3 covers 14 residues. Trimming left V 7 bases short and J 10 bases short, with 17 bases between. The CDR3 sequence: CASTPGGPESPLHF. Here the CDR3 DNA reads TGTGCCAGCACCCCCGGGGGTCCGGAGTCACCCCTCCACTTT.

This sequence joins TRBV27 and TRBJ2-3, with TRBD2 matching 7 bases. Germline CDR1 is MNHEY and CDR2 is SMNVEV (reference sequence). This CDR3 comprises 16 residues. V shed 0 bases and J 2 bases; nucleotides not matched to a gene: 5. The CDR3, as DNA: TGTGCCAGCAGTTTATCGGAGCGGGACCCCACAGATACGCAGTATTTT. This sequence encodes CASSLSERDPTDTQYF.

The chain is built from TRBV6-5 and TRBJ2-1, with TRBD1 matching 10 bases. The CDR3 has 13 residues. CDR1 is MNHEY and CDR2 is SVGAGI in the germline V gene. Trimming took 5 bases from V and 11 from J; bases not matched to a gene: 6. CDR3 residues: CASSPPGQGKQFF. For the CDR3, the DNA is TGTGCCAGCAGTCCGCCGGGACAGGGGAAGCAGTTCTTC.

This clone was detected once. The chain links TRBV24-1 to TRBJ2-2; TRBD1 aligns across 9 bases. Germline CDR1 KGHDR, CDR2 SFDVKD. This CDR3 contains 16 residues. Trimming removed 2 bases from V and 1 base from J; junction bases left unmatched: 1. The CDR3 DNA reads TGTGCCACCAGTGATTGGACAGGGGAGAACACCGGGGAGCTGTTTTTT. Translated, it gives CATSDWTGENTGELFF.

This chain joins TRBV2 and TRBJ2-6; D is possibly TRBD1 (5 bases). The CDR3 totals 15 residues. The germline V gene encodes CDR1 SNHLY and CDR2 FYNNEI. Trimming cost V 5 bases and J 2 bases, with 10 bases left between them. The CDR3 DNA reads TGTGCCAGCAGTTTAGGACACCCTGGGGCCAACGTCCTGACTTTC. Encoded protein: CASSLGHPGANVLTF.